Each of the 32 T cell receptor beta chains below was sequenced from the same sample in a study of shared clonotypes between healthy human individuals. Produced via immunoSEQ multiplex PCR; TCRdb's table is partial and in-frame only. This table has roughly 1,000,000 clones, around 78% appearing once. Sequenced input: memory CD4+ T cells from PBMCs. Stated subset: CD45RA-negative fraction. The receptor set was obtained from a man aged 18 to 35 in good health. Some clones in this sample may be carry-over from other donors' samples.

There are a few counts of this clone. This rearrangement joins TRBV28 to TRBJ1-4; a weak D match, TRBD1 (6 bases). The CDR3 is made up of 17 amino acids. Germline CDR1 and CDR2: MDHEN and SYDVKM. With 4 bases removed from V and 0 bases from J, the gap between germline ends came to 15 bases. DNA for the CDR3: TGTGCCAGCAGTTCGACAGGAGCCTTTGCAACTAATGAAAAACTGTTTTTT. Encoded protein: CASSSTGAFATNEKLFF. The complete variable domain, with remaining parts taken from reference TRBV28 and TRBJ1-4, reads DVKVTQSSRYLVKRTGEKVFLECVQDMDHENMFWYRQDPGLGLRLIYFSYDVKMKEKGDIPEGYSVSREKKERFSLILESASTNQTSMYLCASSSTGAFATNEKLFFGSGTQLSVL.

This clone has a count of ten or more. The genes are TRBV4-3 and TRBJ1-2; no firm D call. V lost 0 bases and J 1 base, leaving 18 bases between the germline ends. Germline V CDR1 and CDR2: LGHNA, YSLEER. This CDR3 spans 18 amino acids. The CDR3 nucleotides are TGCGCCAGCAGCCAAGATATTAGAATCGCGCACAGTAACTATGGCTACACCTTC. This encodes CASSQDIRIAHSNYGYTF.

The gene calls are TRBV5-1 and TRBJ2-7, with D possibly called TRBD1 or TRBD2 (6 bases each). Per the germline V gene, CDR1 is SGHRS and CDR2 is YFSETQ. The CDR3 sequence is 14 residues long. V lost 4 bases to trimming and J lost 9 bases, with 20 bases between them. The CDR3 coding sequence is TGCGCCAGCAGCGCGGACAGTCCTACGCGGGGGCAGTACTTC. It is translated as CASSADSPTRGQYF.

The chain recombines TRBV28 with TRBJ2-7, with D perhaps TRBD1 or TRBD2 (6 bases each). V was cut by 8 bases and J by 2 bases, with 22 bases left in between. Per the germline V gene, CDR1 is MDHEN and CDR2 is SYDVKM. The CDR3 length is 16 residues. The CDR3: CASLAGTRGNAYEQYF. Written as DNA, the CDR3 is TGTGCCAGCTTGGCGGGAACCAGGGGTAATGCCTACGAGCAGTACTTC.

The chain joins TRBV21-1 to TRBJ1-3; no check of the table's D call, TRBD1, against the DNA was made. TRBV21-1 is a recognized pseudogene. The CDR3 runs to 18 residues. The CDR3 sequence: CASSKGQGREGSGNTIYF. In DNA form, the CDR3 reads TGTGCCAGCAGCAAAGGACAGGGGAGAGAAGGATCTGGAAACACCATATATTTT.

The chain couples TRBV4-3 to TRBJ2-7; 11 bases fit TRBD2. The CDR3 covers 16 residues. CDR1 is LGHNA, CDR2 YSLEER, per germline. V shed 3 bases, J shed 3 bases, and the junction held 7 bases outside the gene matches. The CDR3 here is CASSQAGTSGYYEQYF. The CDR3 DNA is TGCGCCAGCAGCCAGGCCGGGACTAGCGGATACTACGAGCAGTACTTC.

The chain recombines TRBV29-1 with TRBJ2-3; 9 bases are a match to TRBD2. This CDR3 region has 15 residues. The J segment lost 1 base and the V segment lost 5 bases, leaving 7 bases of the junction unmatched. In germline, CDR1 is SQVTM, CDR2 ANQGSEA. This CDR3 reads CSVSGTSRRTDTQYF. CDR3 DNA sequence: TGCAGCGTTTCCGGGACTAGCAGGCGCACAGATACGCAGTATTTT.

Notes on this clone: A read error is possible here, since a much larger clone lies one base away. The chain is built from TRBV28 and TRBJ2-7; 8 bases are a match to TRBD1. V shed 6 bases, J shed 5 bases, and the junction held 3 bases outside the gene matches. This CDR3 is built from 12 residues. Germline CDR1 reads MDHEN; CDR2 reads SYDVKM. The CDR3 region has the DNA TGTGCCAGCAGCCGGACAGGGAACGAGCAGTACTTC. Translated, it gives CASSRTGNEQYF. The full variable domain, with the rest looked up from reference TRBV28 and TRBJ2-7, is DVKVTQSSRYLVKRTGEKVFLECVQDMDHENMFWYRQDPGLGLRLIYFSYDVKMKEKGDIPEGYSVSREKKERFSLILESASTNQTSMYLCASSRTGNEQYFGPGTRLTVT.

The rearrangement joins TRBV6-6 to TRBJ2-1; 14 bases agree with TRBD2. J gave up 9 bases and V 5 bases, and 9 bases lay outside the gene matches. This CDR3 is built from 16 residues. Germline V gene sequence: CDR1 MNHNY, CDR2 SVGAGI (reference sequence). In DNA form, the CDR3 reads TGTGCCAGCAGTAAACCGGGACTAGCGGGAGCACCTGAGCAGTTCTTC. Protein product: CASSKPGLAGAPEQFF.

The chain recombines TRBV15 with TRBJ1-4; TRBD1 is a possible D gene (5 bases). This CDR3 spans 19 amino acids. From germline, CDR1 is LNHNV and CDR2 YYDKDF (reference sequence). V lost 0 bases and J 2 bases, leaving 19 bases between the germline ends. The CDR3 sequence: CATSRELYSQGVTNEKLFF. The CDR3 nucleotides read TGTGCCACCAGCAGAGAACTGTACTCGCAGGGAGTGACTAATGAAAAACTGTTTTTT.

About this clone: Other nucleotide sequences from this sample produce the same CDR3. V is TRBV5-1 and J is TRBJ2-3, with 7 positions matching TRBD1. This CDR3 is built from 15 residues. The trim removed 8 bases at V and 1 base at J, leaving 10 bases unmatched. CDR1 is SGHRS and CDR2 is YFSETQ in the germline V gene. In DNA, the CDR3 is TGCGCCAGTTCCCTAGGGGGCCTTCGCACAGATACGCAGTATTTT. It encodes CASSLGGLRTDTQYF.

The rearrangement joins TRBV5-1 to TRBJ2-2, with unresolved D. The germline V gene has CDR1 SGHRS and CDR2 YFSETQ. Trimming left V 1 base short and J 2 bases short, with 9 bases between. The CDR3 spans 15 residues. CDR3 residues: CASSLPQTNTGELFF. The CDR3 bases are TGCGCCAGCAGCTTGCCACAGACCAACACCGGGGAGCTGTTTTTT.

The J gene is TRBJ1-6, the V gene TRBV6-5; D uncertain. Per the germline V gene, CDR1 is MNHEY and CDR2 is SVGAGI. The CDR3 consists of 15 residues. Between the trimmed V and J ends, which lost 0 bases and 7 bases, there was a span of 10 bases. CDR3 bases: TGTGCCAGCAGTTACTCAGTCGGCCGGAATTCACCCCTCCACTTT. Amino acid sequence: CASSYSVGRNSPLHF.

A note on this clone: A junction boundary mismatches the germline segment, possibly from a read error. V usage is TRBV5-1 and J usage is TRBJ2-7, with 11 bases lining up with TRBD2. In germline, CDR1 is SGHRS, CDR2 YFSETQ. The CDR3 consists of 14 residues. The CDR3 reads CASSLTSGGYEQCF. In DNA, the CDR3 is TGCGCCAGCAGCTTGACTAGCGGGGGATACGAGCAGTGCTTC. The full variable domain, rest sourced from reference TRBV5-1 and TRBJ2-7, is KAGVTQTPRYLIKTRGQQVTLSCSPISGHRSVSWYQQTPGQGLQFLFEYFSETQRNKGNFPGRFSGRQFSNSRSEMNVSTLELGDSALYLCASSLTSGGYEQCFGPGTRLTVT.

The chain combines TRBV27 with TRBJ2-1, with 10 bases identical to TRBD1. The germline CDR1 and CDR2 sequences are MNHEY and SMNVEV (reference sequence). The junction had 11 bases not matched to a gene; V was cut back by 5 bases and J by 7 bases. The CDR3 is made up of 16 amino acids. The CDR3 DNA reads as TGTGCCAGCAGTGTACCGGGACAGGGGCACGGAAATGAGCAGTTCTTC. This codes for CASSVPGQGHGNEQFF.

The genes are TRBV11-2 and TRBJ1-5; no clear D. The CDR3 totals 16 residues. Germline V lookup: CDR1 SGHAT, CDR2 FQNNGV. Trimming removed 3 bases at V and 0 bases at J, with 12 bases between. The CDR3 spells CASSFDLQSSNQPQHF. CDR3 DNA sequence: TGTGCCAGCAGCTTTGACCTCCAAAGTAGCAATCAGCCCCAGCATTTT.

The genes are TRBV19 and TRBJ2-2; D perhaps matches TRBD2 (5 bases). This CDR3 contains 11 residues. Trimming shortened V by 9 bases and J by 8 bases, and 10 bases separated the two germline ends. CDR1 and CDR2 (germline): LNHDA, SQIVND (reference sequence). The CDR3 spells CAREREGELFF. Written as DNA, the CDR3 is TGTGCCAGAGAAAGGGAGGGGGAGCTGTTTTTT.

The chain combines TRBV5-1 with TRBJ2-1, with D possibly being TRBD2 (6 bases). The CDR3 sequence is 16 residues long. The V end lost 4 bases, the J end lost 4 bases, and 18 bases lay between the germline ends. CDR1 and CDR2 from the germline V gene are SGHRS and YFSETQ. The CDR3 sequence is CASSRSVGGRYNEQFF. CDR3 bases: TGCGCCAGCAGCCGCAGTGTGGGGGGACGGTACAATGAGCAGTTCTTC.

The chain has TRBV18 and TRBJ1-2; D call uncertain. V dropped 4 bases and J dropped 8 bases, with 14 bases sitting between them. This CDR3 is 13 amino acids long. Per germline, CDR1 KGHSH and CDR2 LQKENI. For the CDR3, the DNA is TGTGCCAGCTCACGGTATGGGGTACAGGGCTACACCTTC. Residues: CASSRYGVQGYTF.

This clone was observed many times. V usage is TRBV30 and J usage is TRBJ2-5, with 10 bases matching TRBD2. The V gene's germline CDR1 is GTSNPN and CDR2 SVGIG (reference sequence). V gave up 4 bases and J gave up 5 bases; unmatched junction bases: 7. There are 14 residues in the CDR3. The CDR3 coding sequence is TGTGCCTGGACTAGCGGGAGCTTTCAGGAGACCCAGTACTTC. Its translation: CAWTSGSFQETQYF.

CDR3 bases: TGTGCCAGCTCACAGGTGAGACTGGCGGCTAACTATGGCTACACCTTC. It yields the protein CASSQVRLAANYGYTF. The gene calls are TRBV18 and TRBJ1-2; D not resolved. Trimming took 4 bases from V and 0 from J, leaving 15 bases between them. The CDR3 is 16 amino acids. Per germline, CDR1 KGHSH and CDR2 LQKENI.

Many counts were recorded for this clone. The rearrangement uses TRBV7-2 and TRBJ2-3; D gene ambiguous. Germline-derived CDR1 and CDR2 are SGHTA and FQGNSA. V lost 2 bases to trimming and J lost 3 bases, with 6 bases between them. The CDR3 is 13 residues long. The CDR3 DNA is TGTGCCAGCAGCTTAAATCCGACAGATACGCAGTATTTT. It encodes CASSLNPTDTQYF.

V is TRBV6-6 and J is TRBJ2-7; perhaps D is TRBD1 or TRBD2 (5 bases each). The CDR3 runs 14 residues. Germline CDR1 MNHNY, CDR2 SVGAGI (reference sequence). V dropped 8 bases and J dropped 4 bases, with 18 bases sitting between them. The CDR3 nucleotides are TGTGCCAGCCGAACCGGGACCGGGGATTACGAGCAGTACTTC. This encodes CASRTGTGDYEQYF.

The J gene is TRBJ1-2, the V gene TRBV4-3, with a possible D match to TRBD1 (6 bases). Germline V gene lookup returns CDR1 LGHNA and CDR2 YSLEER. The CDR3 length is 13 residues. V dropped 0 bases and J dropped 8 bases, with 10 bases sitting between them. CDR3 DNA sequence: TGCGCCAGCAGCCAAGACACTCAGGGGGGCTACACCTTC. Translating it yields CASSQDTQGGYTF.

This clone was counted between two and nine times. The rearrangement links TRBV18 to TRBJ1-4, with no clear D. Germline lookup yields CDR1 KGHSH and CDR2 LQKENI. This CDR3 spans 14 amino acids. V was shortened by 6 bases and J by 0 bases, with 8 bases between the two germline ends. The CDR3 DNA sequence: TGTGCCAGCTCGCCGTTTGCAACTAATGAAAAACTGTTTTTT. It is translated as CASSPFATNEKLFF.

With regard to this clone: Other DNA variants within this sample encode the same CDR3. The CDR3 loop reads CSVAGAYEQYF. The CDR3 coding sequence is TGCAGTGTCGCGGGGGCCTACGAGCAGTACTTC. V gene TRBV20-1 combines with J gene TRBJ2-7, with 7 bases fitting TRBD2. V was clipped by 7 bases and J by 2 bases; unmatched bases: 2. From germline, CDR1 is DFQATT and CDR2 SNEGSKA (reference sequence). The CDR3 loop spans 11 amino acids.

The rearrangement links TRBV2 to TRBJ2-5, with a possible D match to TRBD1 (5 bases). The CDR3 loop spans 14 amino acids. CDR1 and CDR2 from the germline V gene are SNHLY and FYNNEI. Trimming removed 8 bases at V and 0 bases at J, with 13 bases between. The CDR3 DNA reads as TGTGCCAGCCTACCCAGACAGTACCAAGAGACCCAGTACTTC. Its translation: CASLPRQYQETQYF.

J is TRBJ2-3 and V is TRBV6-5; 10 positions match TRBD2. Trimming took 0 bases from V and 8 from J; bases not matched to a gene: 8. Germline loops: CDR1 MNHEY, CDR2 SVGAGI. The CDR3 is 16 residues long. The CDR3 loop reads CASSYSQREGRVTQYF. The CDR3 DNA reads as TGTGCCAGCAGTTACTCCCAGCGGGAGGGCCGGGTTACGCAGTATTTT.

The chain has TRBV18 and TRBJ1-5, with no clear D. Deletions cut 3 bases from V and 9 bases from J, with 9 bases between. The germline V gene encodes CDR1 KGHSH and CDR2 LQKENI. This CDR3 is 12 amino acids long. CDR3: CASSPEGWPQHF. CDR3 sequence (DNA): TGTGCCAGCTCACCCGAGGGATGGCCCCAGCATTTT.

This clone has just one count. V usage is TRBV28 and J usage is TRBJ2-7; a possible D gene is TRBD2 (6 bases). V was cut by 7 bases and J by 9 bases, with 13 bases left in between. Germline CDR1 and CDR2: MDHEN and SYDVKM. CDR3 length: 11 amino acids. The chain's CDR3 is CASTDGGVQYF. The CDR3 DNA follows: TGTGCCAGCACCGACGGAGGGGTGCAGTACTTC.

The rearrangement links TRBV5-6 to TRBJ2-3; no definite D call. The germline CDR1 and CDR2 sequences are SGHDT and YYEEEE. CDR3 length: 13 residues. V lost 2 bases, J lost 5 bases, and 9 bases lay in between. Written as DNA, the CDR3 is TGTGCCAGCAGCTTCGGGCGTGAAGATACGCAGTATTTT. This translates into CASSFGREDTQYF.

The chain joins TRBV11-2 to TRBJ2-1; 7 nucleotides line up with TRBD2. CDR3 length: 18 residues. Germline V lookup: CDR1 SGHAT, CDR2 FQNNGV. The junction had 8 bases not matched to a gene; V was cut back by 0 bases and J by 0 bases. The CDR3 is CASSLDLFGGSSYNEQFF. CDR3 sequence (DNA): TGTGCCAGCAGCTTAGATCTGTTTGGCGGGAGCTCCTACAATGAGCAGTTCTTC.